A single TCR beta chain is shown here with its context. Its specificity is not known. Clones were sequenced by immunoSEQ multiplex PCR, and TCRdb holds only the in-frame ones, with some missing. The table includes tens of thousands of clones, approximately 85% detected once. The source of the sample is a study of T cells in localized non-small cell lung cancer. Study conclusions and caveats: The study linked higher blood T cell density to longer overall survival. Sequencing involved a lone tumor region, leaving heterogeneity possible. Compared with tumor, uninvolved adjacent lung displayed greater T cell clonality, ranking highest overall.

CDR1 SEHNR and CDR2 FQNEAQ come from the germline V gene (reference sequence). The length of the CDR3 is 14 residues. V shed 6 bases and J shed 1 base, with 12 bases lying between them. Sequenced material: peripheral blood, taken before any cancer treatment. The chain joins TRBV7-9 to TRBJ1-2; D is unclear. This receptor was taken from a female donor of 60 years or more with stage I lung adenocarcinoma. CDR3 region: CASRHPFNNYGYTF. CDR3 sequence (DNA): TGTGCCAGCAGACATCCGTTTAATAACTATGGCTACACCTTC.